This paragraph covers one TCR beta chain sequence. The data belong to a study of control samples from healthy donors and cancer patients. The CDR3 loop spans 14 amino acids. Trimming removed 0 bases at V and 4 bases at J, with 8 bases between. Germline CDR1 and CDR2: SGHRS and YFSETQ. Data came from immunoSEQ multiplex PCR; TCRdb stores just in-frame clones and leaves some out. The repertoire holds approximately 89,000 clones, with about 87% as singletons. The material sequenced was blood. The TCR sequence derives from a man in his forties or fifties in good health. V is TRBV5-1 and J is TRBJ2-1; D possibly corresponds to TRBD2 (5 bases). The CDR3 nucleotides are TGCGCCAGCAGCTTGGGGGAGAATTACAATGAGCAGTTCTTC. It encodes CASSLGENYNEQFF. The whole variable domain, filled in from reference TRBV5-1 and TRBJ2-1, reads KAGVTQTPRYLIKTRGQQVTLSCSPISGHRSVSWYQQTPGQGLQFLFEYFSETQRNKGNFPGRFSGRQFSNSRSEMNVSTLELGDSALYLCASSLGENYNEQFFGPGTRLTVL.